The T cell receptor beta chain described here comes from a study of T cell responses to AZD1222 COVID-19 vaccine. Findings of the study overall: Donors were largely white British and mainly female; clonal diversity was possibly underestimated.

This CDR3 spans 12 amino acids. Trimming left V 8 bases short and J 2 bases short, with 8 bases between. Germline CDR1 is SNHLY and CDR2 is FYNNEI. Libraries were prepared by immunoSEQ multiplex PCR; TCRdb keeps only in-frame clonotypes and omits some of them. The repertoire holds approximately 120,000 clones, with 89% as singletons. This clone was recorded only once. Its antigen remains unknown. This sequence originates from an adult in good health. The chain carries TRBV2 and TRBJ2-3, with D unclear. The material was peripheral blood, obtained on day 0 of AZD1222 vaccination. The CDR3 sequence: CASSGSTDTQYF. CDR3 in DNA: TGTGCCAGCTCGGGCTCCACAGATACGCAGTATTTT. Full variable domain (missing parts from reference TRBV2 and TRBJ2-3): EPEVTQTPSHQVTQMGQEVILRCVPISNHLYFYWYRQILGQKVEFLVSFYNNEISEKSEIFDDQFSVERPDGSNFTLKIRSTKLEDSAMYFCASSGSTDTQYFGPGTRLTVL.